Listed below are T cell receptor beta chains from one sample, sequenced in a study of blood T cell repertoires in COVID-19. Using immunoSEQ multiplex PCR, the repertoire was profiled, and TCRdb retains in-frame clones only, with some absent. The table has 400,000 or so clones, around 87% seen once. Sequencing input: PBMCs or T cells enriched from blood (not recorded which). Every receptor here comes from a man aged 40-50 years in a cohort exposed to, infected with or recovered from COVID-19 (not recorded which). Each CDR3 is given with its conserved first and last residue. The order of the fields is V gene, CDR3 length, D gene, J gene, clone size, CDR3 DNA, CDR3 protein. The D gene is left open where the match is weak. Rows give clone size only sometimes, using once, few, many, or a class for an expanded clone.

>TRBV2|20|.|TRBJ2-6|.
TGTGCCAGCACCCGAAGGGGGGGGGCTTCCCCTAGCTCTGGGGCCAACGTCCTGACTTTC
CASTRRGGASPSSGANVLTF
>TRBV11-2|15|TRBD1|TRBJ1-2|few
TGTGCCAGCAGCTACCGACAGGGGAATATACGCGGCTACACCTTC
CASSYRQGNIRGYTF
>TRBV4-1|16|TRBD1|TRBJ1-5|.
TGCGCCAGCAGCCAAGATTTGGGACAGGGATATCAGCCCCAGCATTTT
CASSQDLGQGYQPQHF
>TRBV6-5|16|.|TRBJ1-2|.
TGTGCCAGCAGTTACTCGATTCGGGGGGTTCACTATGGCTACACCTTC
CASSYSIRGVHYGYTF
>TRBV6-5|14|TRBD1|TRBJ1-5|.
TGTGCCAGCAACCCGGGACAGGGGAATCAGCCCCAGCATTTT
CASNPGQGNQPQHF
>TRBV7-9|12|.|TRBJ1-1|.
TGTGCCAGCAGCCCCGGAGTCACTGAAGCTTTCTTT
CASSPGVTEAFF
>TRBV25-1|15|TRBD1|TRBJ2-2|.
TGTGCCAGCAGTGAATTTAAGGGGGCCGCCGGGGAGCTGTTTTTT
CASSEFKGAAGELFF
>TRBV19|15|.|TRBJ2-7|.
TGTGCCAGTAGTACTGCAAGGCAGGGGAAGTACGAGCAGTACTTC
CASSTARQGKYEQYF
>TRBV30|13|TRBD2|TRBJ2-7|.
TGTGCCTATCAGACTAGCGGGATCCACGAGCAGTACTTC
CAYQTSGIHEQYF
>TRBV27|16|.|TRBJ1-2|.
TGTGCCAGCAGTCCCAATCGTCTGCAGTCTAACTATGGCTACACCTTC
CASSPNRLQSNYGYTF
>TRBV5-1|15|.|TRBJ1-5|.
TGCGCCAGCAGCTTGGGAGGGATGAGCAATCAGCCCCAGCATTTT
CASSLGGMSNQPQHF
>TRBV7-3|15|.|TRBJ2-1|.
TGTGCCAGCAGCCTGGACTCGAGCTCCTACAATGAGCAGTTCTTC
CASSLDSSSYNEQFF
>TRBV7-9|15|.|TRBJ1-4|.
TGTGCCAGCAGCGGAACCGGGGGTAGAGGGGAAAAACTGTTTTTT
CASSGTGGRGEKLFF
>TRBV29-1|12|.|TRBJ2-1|.
TGCAGCGTTCCCAGAAATAACAATGAGCAGTTCTTC
CSVPRNNNEQFF
>TRBV29-1|16|TRBD1|TRBJ1-1|few
TGCAGCGCCTTTACCGGGACAGGGGTCCTAATGGGTGAAGCTTTCTTT
CSAFTGTGVLMGEAFF
>TRBV19|14|.|TRBJ1-5|few
TGTGCCAGTAGTACCGTCGGGGGGGTTCAGCCCCAGCATTTT
CASSTVGGVQPQHF
>TRBV12-2|16|.|TRBJ2-7|.
TGTGCAAGTCCTATAACCAAGCGGATACTATCCTACGAGCAGTACTTC
CASPITKRILSYEQYF
>TRBV28|15|.|TRBJ2-3|.
TGTGCCAGCAGTTCCTCTTACAGGGACACAGATACGCAGTATTTT
CASSSSYRDTDTQYF
>TRBV5-1|16|.|TRBJ2-3|.
TGCGCCAGCAGCATCCCCCAATTGAGCGACACAGATACGCAGTATTTT
CASSIPQLSDTDTQYF
>TRBV19|15|.|TRBJ1-6|.
TGTGCCAGTACCCCAGGGAGGTCCTATAATTCACCCCTCCACTTT
CASTPGRSYNSPLHF
>TRBV6-1|14|.|TRBJ2-2|.
TGTGCCAGCAGTGAAGCGTTGCGGACCGGGGAGCTGTTTTTT
CASSEALRTGELFF
>TRBV24-1|14|.|TRBJ2-1|.
TGTGCCATCCGCACAGGGATTTGGGACAATGAGCAGTTCTTC
CAIRTGIWDNEQFF
>TRBV9|14|.|TRBJ2-2|.
TGTGCCAGCAGCGTCGTCCTCACAGGCGGGGAGCTGTTTTTT
CASSVVLTGGELFF
>TRBV30|13|.|TRBJ1-5|few
TGTGCCTGGAGTAGGAGGAGCAATCAGCCCCAGCATTTT
CAWSRRSNQPQHF
>TRBV11-2|15|TRBD2|TRBJ2-7|.
TGTGCCAGCAGCCCCCAACTAGCGGGAGACCACGAGCAGTACTTC
CASSPQLAGDHEQYF
>TRBV19|15|TRBD1|TRBJ1-5|.
TGTGCCAGTAGTATCCTCTCGACAGGGGGACAGCCCCAGCATTTT
CASSILSTGGQPQHF